This T cell receptor (beta chain) came from a study of blood T cell repertoires in COVID-19. Study-level background: The origin of the acute and convalescent COVID-19 samples was the United States, Italy and Spain.

Assay: immunoSEQ multiplex PCR; the TCRdb copy retains only in-frame clones and omits some. Seen here are 180,000 or so clones, around 89% observed once, and the top ten hold roughly 0.56%. The germline V gene has CDR1 LGHDT and CDR2 YNNKEL (reference sequence). V was shortened by 1 base and J by 8 bases, with 18 bases between the two germline ends. The CDR3 is 16 residues long. J is TRBJ1-3 and V is TRBV3-1 (or the pseudogene TRBV3-2); possibly TRBD1 for D (5 bases). The origin of this receptor is a man aged 45-60 years with acute or convalescent COVID-19. Source material: peripheral blood. As DNA, the CDR3 is TGTGCCAGCAGCCAAGGAAGGGATGGGACTTCGGACACCATATATTTT. It codes for CASSQGRDGTSDTIYF.